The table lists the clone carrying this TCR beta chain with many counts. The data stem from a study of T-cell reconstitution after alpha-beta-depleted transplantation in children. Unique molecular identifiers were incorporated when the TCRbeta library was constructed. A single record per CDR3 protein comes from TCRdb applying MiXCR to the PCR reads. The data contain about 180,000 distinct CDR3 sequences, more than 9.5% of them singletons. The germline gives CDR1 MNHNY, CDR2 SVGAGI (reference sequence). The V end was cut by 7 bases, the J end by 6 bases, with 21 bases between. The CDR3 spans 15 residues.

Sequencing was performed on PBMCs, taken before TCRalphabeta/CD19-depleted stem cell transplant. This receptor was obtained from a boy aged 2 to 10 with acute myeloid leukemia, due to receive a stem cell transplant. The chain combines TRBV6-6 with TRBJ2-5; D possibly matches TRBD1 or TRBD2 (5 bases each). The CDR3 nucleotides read TGTGCCAGCACCACGGGGCTGAGGGGTGGGCAGACCCAGTACTTC. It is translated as CASTTGLRGGQTQYF.